This T cell receptor beta chain originates from a study of cytomegalovirus exposure and HLA in healthy donors. It was with 60 Vbeta and 13 Jbeta primers that the PCR ran. Generated by immunoSEQ multiplex PCR, the TCRdb table keeps only in-frame clones and is missing some. The sample contains approximately 93,000 clones, over 60% of which appear only once. As for this clone: Its cognate antigen is unknown.

General study points: In a later analysis, 15,000 to 20,000 TCR beta sequences were associated with HLA alleles at 0.05 false discovery rate. The study labeled 170 or so TCR beta chains cytomegalovirus-associated. Productive rates of about 90% or about 30% were seen for most TCR beta V segments in an earlier analysis. Rarity characterized most TCR sequences, yet some public TCRs appeared in many donors.

With 4 bases removed from V and 6 bases from J, the gap between germline ends came to 19 bases. CDR1 is MNHEY, CDR2 SMNVEV, per germline (reference sequence). The CDR3 totals 16 residues. The rearrangement uses TRBV27 and TRBJ1-5; D is perhaps TRBD1 (6 bases). The sample taken for sequencing was PBMCs. The source is a boy between 10 and 17 years old in good health and CMV-seropositive. This CDR3 reads CASSSGLGGRFQPQHF. The CDR3 DNA reads as TGTGCCAGCAGTTCCGGTCTGGGGGGGCGCTTTCAGCCCCAGCATTTT.